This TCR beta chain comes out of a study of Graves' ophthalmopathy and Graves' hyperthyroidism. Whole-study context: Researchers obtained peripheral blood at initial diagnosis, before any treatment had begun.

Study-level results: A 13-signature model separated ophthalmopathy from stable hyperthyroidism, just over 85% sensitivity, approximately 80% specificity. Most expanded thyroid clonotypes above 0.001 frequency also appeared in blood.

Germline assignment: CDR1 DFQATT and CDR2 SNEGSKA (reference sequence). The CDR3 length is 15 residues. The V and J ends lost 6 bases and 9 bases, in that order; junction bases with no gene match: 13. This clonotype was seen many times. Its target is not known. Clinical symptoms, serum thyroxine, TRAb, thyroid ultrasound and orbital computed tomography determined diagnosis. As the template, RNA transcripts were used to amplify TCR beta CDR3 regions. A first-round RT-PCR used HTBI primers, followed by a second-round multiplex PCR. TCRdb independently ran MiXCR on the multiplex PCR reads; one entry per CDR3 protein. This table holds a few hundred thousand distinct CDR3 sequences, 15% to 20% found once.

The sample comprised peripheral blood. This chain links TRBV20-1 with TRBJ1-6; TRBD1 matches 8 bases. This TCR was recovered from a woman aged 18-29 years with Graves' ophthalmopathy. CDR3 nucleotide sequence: TGCAGTGCACCGATACCGACAGGGGTCGGTTCACCCCTCCACTTT. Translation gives CSAPIPTGVGSPLHF.